These T cell receptor beta chains were read from a single sample in a study of T cells in localized non-small cell lung cancer. Here immunoSEQ multiplex PCR was the method, and the copy in TCRdb shows in-frame clones only, minus some. There are some 140,000 clones in the sample; roughly 90% occur only once, and roughly 1.8% lies in the top ten. This sample comprised peripheral blood, obtained before any cancer treatment. The source is a female donor at least 60 years old with stage I lung adenocarcinoma. The CDR3 runs from the conserved cysteine through the conserved F or W.

j_gene,v_gene,CDR3aa
TRBJ1-5,TRBV29-1,CSAGTGAQQPQHF
TRBJ2-1,TRBV9,CASSVMFGPNNEQFF
TRBJ2-7,TRBV11-1,CASSLTDRVPYEQYF
TRBJ2-2,TRBV14,CASSQRRAINTGELFF
TRBJ2-7,TRBV30,CAWSPWSLRHEQYF
TRBJ2-7,TRBV15,CATSRTTGGRSEQYF
TRBJ2-1,TRBV27,CASSPTRLAGGFNEQFF
TRBJ2-3,TRBV30,CAWTTGLAGGDTQYF
TRBJ2-7,TRBV9,CASSTGGNEQYF
TRBJ2-7,TRBV5-1,CASSFTGLHYEQYF
TRBJ1-1,TRBV27,CASSFAGTGTPAEAFF
TRBJ1-2,TRBV2,CARRGQGYGYTF
TRBJ2-2,TRBV29-1,CSVVDITGELFF
TRBJ2-2,TRBV13,CASSFGGRARTGELFF
TRBJ2-5,TRBV11-2,CASTAAGAQETQYF